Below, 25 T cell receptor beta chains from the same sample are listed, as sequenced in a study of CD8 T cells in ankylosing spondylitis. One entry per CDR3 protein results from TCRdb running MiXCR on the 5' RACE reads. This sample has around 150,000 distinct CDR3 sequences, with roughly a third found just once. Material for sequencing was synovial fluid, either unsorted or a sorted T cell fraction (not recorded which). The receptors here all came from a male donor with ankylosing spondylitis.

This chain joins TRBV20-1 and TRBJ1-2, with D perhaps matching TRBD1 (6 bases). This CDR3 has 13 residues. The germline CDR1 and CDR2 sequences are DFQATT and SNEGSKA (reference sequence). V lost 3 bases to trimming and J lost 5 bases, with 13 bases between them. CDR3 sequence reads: CSASPAQGYGYTF. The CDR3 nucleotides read TGCAGTGCTAGCCCCGCACAGGGTTATGGCTACACCTTC.

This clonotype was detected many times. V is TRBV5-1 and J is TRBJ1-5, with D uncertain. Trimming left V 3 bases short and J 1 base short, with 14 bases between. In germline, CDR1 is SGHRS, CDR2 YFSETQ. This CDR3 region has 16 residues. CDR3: CASSCPTKLSNQPQHF. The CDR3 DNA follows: TGCGCCAGCAGCTGCCCGACAAAGTTAAGCAATCAGCCCCAGCATTTT.

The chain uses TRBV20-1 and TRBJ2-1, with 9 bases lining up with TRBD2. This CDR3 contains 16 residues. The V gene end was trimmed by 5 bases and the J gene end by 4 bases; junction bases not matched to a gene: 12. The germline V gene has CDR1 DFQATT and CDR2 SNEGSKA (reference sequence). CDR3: CSASPEERGVYNEQFF. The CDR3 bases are TGCAGTGCTTCCCCTGAGGAGCGGGGGGTGTACAATGAGCAGTTCTTC.

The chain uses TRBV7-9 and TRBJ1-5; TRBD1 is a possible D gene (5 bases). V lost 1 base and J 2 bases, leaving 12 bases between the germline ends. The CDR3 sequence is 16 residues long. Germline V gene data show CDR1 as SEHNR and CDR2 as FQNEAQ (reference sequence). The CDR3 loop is CASSLVGRGGNQPQHF. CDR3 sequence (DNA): TGTGCCAGCAGCTTAGTGGGGCGTGGGGGCAATCAGCCCCAGCATTTT. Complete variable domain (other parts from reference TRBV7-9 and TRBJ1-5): DTGVSQNPRHKITKRGQNVTFRCDPISEHNRLYWYRQTLGQGPEFLTYFQNEAQLEKSRLLSDRFSAERPKGSFSTLEIQRTEQGDSAMYLCASSLVGRGGNQPQHFGDGTRLSIL.

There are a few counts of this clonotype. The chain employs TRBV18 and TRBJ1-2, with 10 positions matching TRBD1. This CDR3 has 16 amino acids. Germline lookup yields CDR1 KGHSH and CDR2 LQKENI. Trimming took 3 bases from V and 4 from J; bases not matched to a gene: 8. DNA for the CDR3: TGTGCCAGCTCACCTGCTCAGGGACAGGGGAGCTATGGCTACACCTTC. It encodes CASSPAQGQGSYGYTF. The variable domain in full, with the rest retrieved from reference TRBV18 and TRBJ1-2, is NAGVMQNPRHLVRRRGQEARLRCSPMKGHSHVYWYRQLPEEGLKFMVYLQKENIIDESGMPKERFSAEFPKEGPSILRIQQVVRGDSAAYFCASSPAQGQGSYGYTFGSGTRLTVV.

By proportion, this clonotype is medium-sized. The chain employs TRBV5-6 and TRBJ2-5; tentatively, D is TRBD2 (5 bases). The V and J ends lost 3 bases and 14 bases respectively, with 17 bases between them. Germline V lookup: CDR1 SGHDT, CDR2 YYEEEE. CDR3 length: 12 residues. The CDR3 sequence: CASSSSSSDSYF. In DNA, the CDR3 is TGTGCCAGCAGCTCGTCCTCTTCGGACTCCTACTTC. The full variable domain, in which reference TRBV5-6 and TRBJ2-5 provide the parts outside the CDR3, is DAGVTQSPTHLIKTRGQQVTLRCSPKSGHDTVSWYQQALGQGPQFIFQYYEEEERQRGNFPDRFSGHQFPNYSSELNVNALLLGDSALYLCASSSSSSDSYFGPGTRLLVL.

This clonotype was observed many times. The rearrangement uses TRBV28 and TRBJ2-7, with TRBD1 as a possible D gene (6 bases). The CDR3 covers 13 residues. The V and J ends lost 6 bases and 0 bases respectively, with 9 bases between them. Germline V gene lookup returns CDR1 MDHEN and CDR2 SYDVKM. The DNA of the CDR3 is TGTGCCAGCAGGGACAGCTCCTCCTACGAGCAGTACTTC. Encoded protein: CASRDSSSYEQYF.

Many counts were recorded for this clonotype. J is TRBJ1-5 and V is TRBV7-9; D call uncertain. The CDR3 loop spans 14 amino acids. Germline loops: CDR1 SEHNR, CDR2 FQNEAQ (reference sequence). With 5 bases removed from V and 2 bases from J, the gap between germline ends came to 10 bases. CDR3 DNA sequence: TGTGCCAGCAGCCGTGGCGGGGGCAATCAGCCCCAGCATTTT. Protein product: CASSRGGGNQPQHF.

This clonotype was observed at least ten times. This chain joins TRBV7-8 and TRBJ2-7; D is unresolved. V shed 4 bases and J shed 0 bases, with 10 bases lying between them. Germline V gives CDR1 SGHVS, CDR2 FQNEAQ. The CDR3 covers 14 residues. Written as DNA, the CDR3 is TGTGCCAGCAGCTCAGAGGACGTCTCCTACGAGCAGTACTTC. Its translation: CASSSEDVSYEQYF.

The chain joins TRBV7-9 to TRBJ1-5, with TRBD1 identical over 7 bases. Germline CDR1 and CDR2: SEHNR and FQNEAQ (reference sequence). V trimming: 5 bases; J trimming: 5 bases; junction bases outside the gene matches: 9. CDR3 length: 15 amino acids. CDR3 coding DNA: TGTGCCAGCAGCGGCTCGGGACAGCTTCATCAGCCCCAGCATTTT. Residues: CASSGSGQLHQPQHF.

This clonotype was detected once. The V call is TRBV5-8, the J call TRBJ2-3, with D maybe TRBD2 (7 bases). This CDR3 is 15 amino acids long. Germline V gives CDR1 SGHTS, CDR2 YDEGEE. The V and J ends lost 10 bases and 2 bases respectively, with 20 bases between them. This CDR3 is CAGLGGGLDTDTQYF. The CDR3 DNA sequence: TGTGCCGGCCTGGGGGGGGGCCTCGACACAGATACGCAGTATTTT.

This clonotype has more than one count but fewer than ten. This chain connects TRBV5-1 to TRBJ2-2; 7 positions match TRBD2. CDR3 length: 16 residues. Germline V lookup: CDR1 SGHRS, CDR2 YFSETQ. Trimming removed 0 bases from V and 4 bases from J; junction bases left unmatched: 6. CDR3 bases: TGCGCCAGCAGCTTGGGTTCTAGCGGACTCACCGGGGAGCTGTTTTTT. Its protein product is CASSLGSSGLTGELFF.

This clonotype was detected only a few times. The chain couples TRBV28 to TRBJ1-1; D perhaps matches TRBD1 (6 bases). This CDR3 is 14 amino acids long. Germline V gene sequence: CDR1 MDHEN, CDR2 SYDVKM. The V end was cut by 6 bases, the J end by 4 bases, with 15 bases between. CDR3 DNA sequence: TGTGCCAGCAGCCGCAGGGGAGCGGTCACTGAAGCTTTCTTT. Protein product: CASSRRGAVTEAFF.

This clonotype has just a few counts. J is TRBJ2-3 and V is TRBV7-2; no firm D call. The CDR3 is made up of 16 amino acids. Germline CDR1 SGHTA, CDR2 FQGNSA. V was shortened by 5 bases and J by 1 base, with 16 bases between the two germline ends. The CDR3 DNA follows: TGTGCCAGCAGCATCCCCCTAGGTTATGGCACAGATACGCAGTATTTT. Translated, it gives CASSIPLGYGTDTQYF.

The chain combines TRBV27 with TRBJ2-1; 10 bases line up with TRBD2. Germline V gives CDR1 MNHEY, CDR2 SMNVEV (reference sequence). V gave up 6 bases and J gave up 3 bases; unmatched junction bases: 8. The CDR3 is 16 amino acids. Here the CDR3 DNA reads TGTGCCAGCAGCGGCTGGACTAGCGGAGTCTACAATGAGCAGTTCTTC. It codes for CASSGWTSGVYNEQFF.

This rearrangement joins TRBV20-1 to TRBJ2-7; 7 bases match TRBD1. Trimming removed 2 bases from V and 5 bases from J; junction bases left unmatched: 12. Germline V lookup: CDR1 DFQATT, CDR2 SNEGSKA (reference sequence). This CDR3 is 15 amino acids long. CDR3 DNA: TGCAGTGCTAGACTCCCAGGGGGTAGGGCCCACGAGCAGTACTTC. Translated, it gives CSARLPGGRAHEQYF.

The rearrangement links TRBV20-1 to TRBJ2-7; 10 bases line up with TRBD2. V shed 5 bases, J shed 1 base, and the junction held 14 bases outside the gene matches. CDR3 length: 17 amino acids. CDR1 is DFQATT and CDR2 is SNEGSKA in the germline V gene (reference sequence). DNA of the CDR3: TGCAGTGCTCAGCGGGGGGGGAACAGAGGGACTTCCTACGAGCAGTACTTC. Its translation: CSAQRGGNRGTSYEQYF.

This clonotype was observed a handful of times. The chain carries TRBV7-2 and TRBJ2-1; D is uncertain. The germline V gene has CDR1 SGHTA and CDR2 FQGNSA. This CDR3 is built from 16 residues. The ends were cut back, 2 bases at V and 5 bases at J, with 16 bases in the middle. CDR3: CASSLLRPKRHNEQFF. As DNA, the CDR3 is TGTGCCAGCAGCTTACTGCGGCCCAAGAGGCACAATGAGCAGTTCTTC.

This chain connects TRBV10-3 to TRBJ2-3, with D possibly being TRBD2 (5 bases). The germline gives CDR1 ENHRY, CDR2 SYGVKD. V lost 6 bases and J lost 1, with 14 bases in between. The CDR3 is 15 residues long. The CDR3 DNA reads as TGTGCCATCAGAACGGAACTAGAGCGCACAGATACGCAGTATTTT. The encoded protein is CAIRTELERTDTQYF.

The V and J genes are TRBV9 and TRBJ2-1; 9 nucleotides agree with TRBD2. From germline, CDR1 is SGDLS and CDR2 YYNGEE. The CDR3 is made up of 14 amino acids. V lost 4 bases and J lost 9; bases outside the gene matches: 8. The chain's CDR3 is CASSPRTSEVEQFF. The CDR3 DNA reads TGTGCCAGCAGCCCCCGGACTAGCGAGGTTGAGCAGTTCTTC.

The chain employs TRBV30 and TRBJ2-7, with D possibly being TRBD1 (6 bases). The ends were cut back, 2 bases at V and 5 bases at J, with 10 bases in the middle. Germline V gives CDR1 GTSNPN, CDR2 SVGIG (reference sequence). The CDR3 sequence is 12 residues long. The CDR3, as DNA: TGTGCCTGGAGTTTACAGGGCCACGAGCAGTACTTC. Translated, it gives CAWSLQGHEQYF.

The CDR3 bases are TGTGCCACCAGCAGAGGCGGGGGCCTCTCCTACAATGAGCAGTTCTTC. Residues: CATSRGGGLSYNEQFF. The chain links TRBV15 to TRBJ2-1; D is possibly TRBD2 (7 bases). The CDR3 has 16 residues. Germline V gene sequence: CDR1 LNHNV, CDR2 YYDKDF (reference sequence). Trimming removed 1 base from V and 0 bases from J, with 10 bases in between.

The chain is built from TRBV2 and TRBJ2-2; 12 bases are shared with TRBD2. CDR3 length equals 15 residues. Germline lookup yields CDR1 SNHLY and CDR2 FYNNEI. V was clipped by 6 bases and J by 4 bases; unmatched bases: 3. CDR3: CASRTLAGGTGELFF. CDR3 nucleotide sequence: TGTGCCAGCAGGACACTAGCGGGAGGCACCGGGGAGCTGTTTTTT.

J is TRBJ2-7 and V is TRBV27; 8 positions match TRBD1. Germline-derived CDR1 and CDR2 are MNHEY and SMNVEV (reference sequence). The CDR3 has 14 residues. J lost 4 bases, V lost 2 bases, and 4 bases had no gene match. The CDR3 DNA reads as TGTGCCAGCAGTTTACAGGGGGCCAGATACGAGCAGTACTTC. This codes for CASSLQGARYEQYF.

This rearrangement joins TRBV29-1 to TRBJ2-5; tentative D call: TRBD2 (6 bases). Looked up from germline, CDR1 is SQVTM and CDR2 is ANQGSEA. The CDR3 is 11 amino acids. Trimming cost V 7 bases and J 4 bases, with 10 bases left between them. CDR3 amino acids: CSAGDPETQYF. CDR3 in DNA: TGCAGCGCGGGGGACCCAGAGACCCAGTACTTC.